A selection of T cell receptor beta chains follows, all from one sample in a study of neurological immune-mediated disorders. TCRdb independently ran MiXCR on the 5' RACE reads; one entry per CDR3 protein. The sample records under 85,000 distinct CDR3 sequences, 11% to 15% being singletons. Input material: PBMCs. These receptors all stem from a woman in her forties or fifties in good health. The CDR3 runs from the conserved cysteine through the conserved F or W. A D gene is named only where the DNA matches it firmly. Clone size is stated in some rows and not others, as once, few, many or a class when expanded.

J	V	D	size	DNA	CDR3
TRBJ1-3	TRBV29-1	-	many	TGCAGCGTCGGACATGGGTGGAACACCATATATTTT	CSVGHGWNTIYF
TRBJ2-3	TRBV6-4	TRBD1	many	TGTGCCAGAGCCTTAGACAGGGCCCACACAGATACGCAGTATTTT	CARALDRAHTDTQYF
TRBJ2-7	TRBV5-1	-	many	TGCGCCAGCAGCTCGGGGGACAGCTACGAGCAGTACTTC	CASSSGDSYEQYF
TRBJ1-2	TRBV10-3	-	many	TGTGCCATCAGTGAGCCTCCAGGGGTGAGTCACACCTTC	CAISEPPGVSHTF
TRBJ2-4	TRBV5-6	TRBD2	many	TGTGCCAGCAGCTTCTTCCCCGCGGGGGGTAAGCTAGCCAAAAACATTCAGTACTTC	CASSFFPAGGKLAKNIQYF
TRBJ1-2	TRBV7-2	TRBD1	many	TGTGCCAGCAGCCCGGGACAGCCTAACTATGGCTACACCTTC	CASSPGQPNYGYTF
TRBJ1-1	TRBV20-1	-	many	TGCAGTGCTAGAGAGGGCCGTACTGAAGCTTTCTTT	CSAREGRTEAFF
TRBJ2-1	TRBV28	TRBD1	many	TGTGCCAGTCCCCCCCGGGACAGACCCTTACATGAGCAGTTCTTC	CASPPRDRPLHEQFF
TRBJ1-5	TRBV20-1	-	many	TGCAGTGCTACCGAGGACAATCGAAGCAATCAGCCCCAGCATTTT	CSATEDNRSNQPQHF
TRBJ2-1	TRBV14	-	-	TGTGCCAGCAGCCAATTGAGTCGCAATGAGCAGTTCTTC	CASSQLSRNEQFF
TRBJ2-7	TRBV5-1	TRBD1	many	TGCGCCAGCAGCCCGACAGGGGACGCCTACGAGCAGTACTTC	CASSPTGDAYEQYF
TRBJ2-6	TRBV7-9	-	many	TGTGCCAGCAGCTTAATTAGCGCCTCTGGGGCCAACGTCCTGACTTTC	CASSLISASGANVLTF
TRBJ2-7	TRBV20-1	-	many	TGCAGTGCGTCCGGGACGGATGCCTACGAGCAGTACTTC	CSASGTDAYEQYF
TRBJ1-1	TRBV4-1	TRBD1	-	TGCGCCAGCAGCCTCCGGACAGGGTCTGAGAACACTGAAGCTTTCTTT	CASSLRTGSENTEAFF
TRBJ2-7	TRBV12-3/TRBV12-4	-	few	TGTGCCAGCAGTTTATATAGGGCAGGGGATCTATCCTACGAGCAGTACTTC	CASSLYRAGDLSYEQYF
TRBJ2-3	TRBV7-2	-	many	TGTGCCAGCGGGGGTGGCGGTACAGATACGCAGTATTTT	CASGGGGTDTQYF
TRBJ2-1	TRBV7-7	-	many	TGTGCTAGCAGCCCATCTGACACATACAATGAGCAGTTCTTC	CASSPSDTYNEQFF
TRBJ1-5	TRBV20-1	-	many	TGCAGTGCTTTAGGGCTCGGTCAGCCCCAGCATTTT	CSALGLGQPQHF
TRBJ1-2	TRBV28	-	many	TGTGCCAGCACAGGACAGCGACTCTATGGCTACACCTTC	CASTGQRLYGYTF
TRBJ1-5	TRBV18	-	many	TGTGCCAGCTCACCAAATAGCAATCAGCCCCAGCATTTT	CASSPNSNQPQHF
TRBJ2-3	TRBV7-3	-	many	TGTGCCAGCAGCTCTACAGGGTCTCTTGCAGATACGCAGTATTTT	CASSSTGSLADTQYF
TRBJ1-2	TRBV12-3/TRBV12-4	-	many	TGTGCCAGCGGTGCGGACTATGGCTACACCTTC	CASGADYGYTF
TRBJ2-2	TRBV20-1	-	few	TGCAGTGTTGAATCCGGCTTTCGGACTGGGGAGCTGTTTTTT	CSVESGFRTGELFF
TRBJ2-1	TRBV5-6	-	many	TGTGCCAGCAGCCGGCGTGGATCGGTGGAGTACAATGAGCAGTTCTTC	CASSRRGSVEYNEQFF